The TCR beta chain described here comes from a study of a mutant IDH1 vaccine in newly diagnosed glioma. Study outcomes and limitations: There seemed to be no relation between pseudoprogression and changes in top peripheral T cell clonotypes.

Note on this clone: The antigen remains undetermined.

Repertoires were generated with immunoSEQ multiplex PCR, while TCRdb's copy carries only in-frame clones and drops some. The table records about 52,000 clones, less than 85% of them present only once. Germline loops: CDR1 SGHRS, CDR2 YFSETQ. V was cut by 3 bases and J by 1 base, with 16 bases left in between. This CDR3 is 17 amino acids long. Indicated time point: week 47, end of study. Topical imiquimod accompanied each vaccine dose, which consisted of 300 ug of mutant IDH1 20-mer peptide. The receptor was derived from a woman in her 40s with glioma. Some clones in this sample may be carry-over from other donors' samples. J is TRBJ2-2 and V is TRBV5-1, with TRBD1 as a possible D gene (6 bases). This material consisted of PBMCs, taken from a glioma patient whose treatment included an IDH1 peptide vaccine. The CDR3 sequence is CASSSQPGTRNTGELFF. Here the CDR3 DNA reads TGCGCCAGCAGCTCCCAACCCGGGACAAGGAACACCGGGGAGCTGTTTTTT.